This is a list of T cell receptor beta chains from one sample in a study of blood T cell repertoires in COVID-19. TCRdb's copy holds only in-frame clones and misses some; the assay was immunoSEQ multiplex PCR. Among more than 100,000 clones listed, around 92% were seen once. The sample taken for sequencing was peripheral blood. The source of these receptors is an older woman with acute or convalescent COVID-19. The CDR3 runs from the conserved cysteine through the conserved F or W.

v_gene: TRBV28
j_gene: TRBJ1-6
CDR3aa: CASSFSGIAVSYNSPLHF

v_gene: TRBV10-3
j_gene: TRBJ1-2
CDR3aa: CAISESTGGRYGYTF

v_gene: TRBV3-1/TRBV3-2
j_gene: TRBJ1-2
CDR3aa: CASSQDVRGGGYTF

v_gene: TRBV11-2
j_gene: TRBJ2-3
CDR3aa: CASSFGRYTDTQYF

v_gene: TRBV19
j_gene: TRBJ2-4
CDR3aa: CASNQGAKNIQYF

v_gene: TRBV21-1
j_gene: TRBJ2-3
CDR3aa: CASSKGLAGADTQYF

v_gene: TRBV2
j_gene: TRBJ2-1
CDR3aa: CASSLTSGSYNEQFF

v_gene: TRBV15
j_gene: TRBJ2-1
CDR3aa: CATSEPGLAGDEQFF

v_gene: TRBV13
j_gene: TRBJ1-2
CDR3aa: CASSLGGQGGGGYTF

v_gene: TRBV9
j_gene: TRBJ2-6
CDR3aa: CASSVVDGGWANVLTF

v_gene: TRBV5-1
j_gene: TRBJ2-5
CDR3aa: CASSPGGQFRQETQYF

v_gene: TRBV13
j_gene: TRBJ2-1
CDR3aa: CASSSPRNYNEQFF

v_gene: TRBV7-9
j_gene: TRBJ2-5
CDR3aa: CASSLAEQETQYF

v_gene: TRBV3-1/TRBV3-2
j_gene: TRBJ1-1
CDR3aa: CASSQVQGNTEAFF

v_gene: TRBV7-3
j_gene: TRBJ2-1
CDR3aa: CASSLGTSGYNEQFF

v_gene: TRBV28
j_gene: TRBJ2-7
CDR3aa: CASSLSPYLEQYF

v_gene: TRBV28
j_gene: TRBJ1-2
CDR3aa: CASSLATQRTGDGYTF

v_gene: TRBV6-6
j_gene: TRBJ1-5
CDR3aa: CASSPTSRGRIGQPQHF